The T cell receptor beta chain described here comes from a study of metastatic and nonmetastatic thyroid tumors. At the level of the study: Repertoire comparison spanned blood and tumor or nodule tissue of malignant and benign thyroid patients.

As to this clone: Antigen unknown. The same CDR3 also results from other DNA sequences found in this sample.

TCRdb re-clonotyped the PCR reads through MiXCR. The sample has 9,500 to 11,000 clones; under 35% are singletons. Overall study results and limits: Benign nodules were reported to have significantly lower TCR beta diversity than malignant thyroid tumors, in blood and tumor.

With 2 bases removed from V and 2 bases from J, the gap between germline ends came to 11 bases. Germline V gene data show CDR1 as SNHLY and CDR2 as FYNNEI. The CDR3 totals 15 residues. Thyroid surgery was preceded by no treatment in any patient. The sequenced material came from tumor tissue. The TCR sequence derives from a female donor with papillary thyroid cancer or a benign thyroid nodule (not recorded which). Some clones in this sample may be carry-over from other donors' samples. The chain uses TRBV2 and TRBJ2-3; D is possibly TRBD1 (6 bases). DNA for the CDR3: TGTGCCAGCAGTGAAACAGGGTCCTCCACAGATACGCAGTATTTT. Its translation is CASSETGSSTDTQYF.